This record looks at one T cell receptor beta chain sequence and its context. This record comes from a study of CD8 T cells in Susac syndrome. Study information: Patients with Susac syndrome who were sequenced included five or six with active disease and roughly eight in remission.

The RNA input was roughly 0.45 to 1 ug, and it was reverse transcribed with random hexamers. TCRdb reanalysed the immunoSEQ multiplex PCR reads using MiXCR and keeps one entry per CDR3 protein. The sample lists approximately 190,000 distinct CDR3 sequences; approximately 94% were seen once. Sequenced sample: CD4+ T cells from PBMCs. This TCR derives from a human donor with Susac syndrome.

The CDR3 reads CASTALGHGMNTEAFF. CDR3 DNA: TGTGCCAGCACCGCCCTCGGACACGGGATGAACACTGAAGCTTTCTTT. V is TRBV12-3 or TRBV12-4 and J is TRBJ1-1, with a weak D call TRBD1 (5 bases). The V end was cut by 7 bases, the J end by 0 bases, with 18 bases between. This CDR3 has 16 residues.